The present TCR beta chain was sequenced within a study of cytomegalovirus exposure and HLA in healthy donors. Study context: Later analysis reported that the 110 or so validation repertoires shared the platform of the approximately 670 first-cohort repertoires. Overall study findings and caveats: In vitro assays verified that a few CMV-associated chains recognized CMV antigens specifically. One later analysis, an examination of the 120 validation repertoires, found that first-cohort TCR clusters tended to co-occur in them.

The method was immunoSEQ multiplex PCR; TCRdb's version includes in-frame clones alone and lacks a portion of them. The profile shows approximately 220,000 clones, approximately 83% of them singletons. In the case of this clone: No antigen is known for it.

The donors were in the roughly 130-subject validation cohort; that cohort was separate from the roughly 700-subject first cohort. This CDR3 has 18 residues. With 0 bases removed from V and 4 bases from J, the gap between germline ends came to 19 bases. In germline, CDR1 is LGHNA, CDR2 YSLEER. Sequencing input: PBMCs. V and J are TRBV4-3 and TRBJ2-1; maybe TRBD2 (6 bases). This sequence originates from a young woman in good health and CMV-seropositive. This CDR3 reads CASSQDNTRLGEYNEQFF. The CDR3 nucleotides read TGCGCCAGCAGCCAAGATAATACGAGACTAGGGGAATACAATGAGCAGTTCTTC.